A single sample is the source of the 32 T cell receptor beta chains below, sequenced in a study of T cell responses to AZD1222 COVID-19 vaccine (dated by TCRdb to the early 2020s). The sample's time point label, in plain terms: baseline before first vaccination. Receptor amplification or capture employed the immunoSEQ multiplex PCR assay. The table comes from immuneACCESS by way of TCRdb, which keeps in-frame sequences with V and J called. Part of the clones is missing from these tables; in studies checked, under half for an unresolved V gene and the rest for unknown reasons. The sample includes around 85,000 clones, with around 85% observed a single time. 6.3% of the sample belongs to the ten largest clones. The specimen comprised peripheral blood, sampled on day 0 of AZD1222 vaccination. Receptor source: an adult in good health.

This chain links TRBV24-1 with TRBJ2-7; D might be TRBD1 or TRBD2, each matching 7 bases. Trimming removed 3 bases from V and 4 bases from J, with 12 bases in between. The CDR3 sequence is 14 residues long. The germline gives CDR1 KGHDR, CDR2 SFDVKD. The CDR3 nucleotides are TGTGCCACCAGTGATGGGAGGGGGCCTTACGAGCAGTACTTC. As protein: CATSDGRGPYEQYF.

This clone was seen just once. The chain is built from TRBV27 and TRBJ2-1; D not certain. Trimming removed 6 bases at V and 8 bases at J, with 11 bases between. Germline CDR1 reads MNHEY; CDR2 reads SMNVEV (reference sequence). This CDR3 is 12 amino acids long. The CDR3 region is CASSSYNDEQFF. In nucleotides, the CDR3 is TGTGCCAGCAGCTCTTACAACGATGAGCAGTTCTTC.

The genes are TRBV14 and TRBJ2-3, with D uncertain. The CDR3 covers 12 residues. V lost 1 base and J lost 9, with 8 bases in between. Germline loops: CDR1 SGHDN, CDR2 FVKESK. The CDR3 bases are TGTGCCAGCAGCCAAGGGTCGGGCACGCAGTATTTT. As protein: CASSQGSGTQYF.

This rearrangement joins TRBV4-2 to TRBJ2-5, with a weak D call TRBD2 (5 bases). Germline CDR1 is LGHNA and CDR2 is YNFKEQ. CDR3 length equals 13 residues. The V and J ends lost 3 bases and 5 bases respectively, with 10 bases between them. The CDR3 DNA reads TGTGCCAGCAGCCAGTACGGGGTCGAGACCCAGTACTTC. Encoded protein: CASSQYGVETQYF.

The chain uses TRBV7-6 and TRBJ1-6; 11 bases are a match to TRBD1. Germline assignment: CDR1 SGHVS and CDR2 FNYEAQ. After removal of 1 base from V and 8 bases from J, the junction contained 4 bases not matched to a gene. The CDR3 is made up of 16 amino acids. The CDR3, as DNA: TGTGCCAGCAGCTTAGAGGGACAGGGGGGTGATTCACCCCTCCACTTT. This translates into CASSLEGQGGDSPLHF.

The chain recombines TRBV7-2 with TRBJ2-5; D unresolved. Germline CDR1 is SGHTA and CDR2 is FQGNSA. The length of the CDR3 is 13 residues. Trimming took off 1 base at V and 5 bases at J, with 8 bases between the two ends. The CDR3 region has the DNA TGTGCCAGCAGCTTAGGTGGGGTGGAGACCCAGTACTTC. This encodes CASSLGGVETQYF.

The CDR3 is CASSFLGTTEAFF. The CDR3 nucleotides are TGTGCCAGCAGTTTCCTGGGTACGACTGAAGCTTTCTTT. The J gene is TRBJ1-1, the V gene TRBV28; no definite D call. V was clipped by 3 bases and J by 5 bases, with 10 bases between them. The germline gives CDR1 MDHEN, CDR2 SYDVKM. CDR3 length: 13 residues.

V is TRBV3-1 (or the pseudogene TRBV3-2) and J is TRBJ2-7; TRBD2 matches at 10 bases. With 1 base clipped from V and 6 bases from J, the junction kept 9 bases outside the gene matches. Germline CDR1 and CDR2: LGHDT and YNNKEL (reference sequence). The CDR3 is made up of 16 amino acids. CDR3 DNA sequence: TGTGCCAGCAGCCAAGGTGGTAGCGGGAGGCTCGGCGAGCAGTACTTC. Its protein is CASSQGGSGRLGEQYF.

CDR3 bases: TGTGCCAGCAGCTACAGGGCTCCGGGGTCTGGGGCCAACGTCCTGACTTTC. It encodes CASSYRAPGSGANVLTF. The chain carries TRBV5-8 and TRBJ2-6; D may be TRBD1 (6 bases). The CDR3 loop spans 17 amino acids. Trimming took 3 bases from V and 1 from J, leaving 14 bases between them. Germline loops: CDR1 SGHTS, CDR2 YDEGEE. Combining the CDR3 with reference TRBV5-8 and TRBJ2-6 gives the whole variable domain EAGVTQSPTHLIKTRGQQATLRCSPISGHTSVYWYQQALGLGLQFLLWYDEGEERNRGNFPPRFSGRQFPNYSSELNVNALELEDSALYLCASSYRAPGSGANVLTFGAGSRLTVL.

The chain recombines TRBV3-1 (or the pseudogene TRBV3-2) with TRBJ1-1, with a possible D match to TRBD1 (6 bases). CDR1 is LGHDT and CDR2 is YNNKEL in the germline V gene (reference sequence). With 4 bases removed from V and 4 bases from J, the gap between germline ends came to 13 bases. The CDR3 loop spans 14 amino acids. The CDR3 DNA follows: TGTGCCAGCAGCCTTGGACAGTTCAGCACTGAAGCTTTCTTT. Its protein is CASSLGQFSTEAFF.

This sequence joins TRBV7-5 and TRBJ2-7; the D segment call TRBD1 is taken from the table without a DNA check. TRBV7-5 is a pseudogene locus. The CDR3 spans 17 residues. CDR3 nucleotide sequence: TGTGTCAGAAGCTTAGTCGGTCCGAGACAGGTACGGGACGAGCAGTACTTC. The encoded protein is CVRSLVGPRQVRDEQYF.

The chain joins TRBV7-2 to TRBJ2-1; no clear D. Germline assignment: CDR1 SGHTA and CDR2 FQGNSA. The CDR3 contains 14 residues. The ends were cut back, 4 bases at V and 8 bases at J, with 15 bases in the middle. This CDR3 reads CASSSGYPWDEQFF. The CDR3 bases are TGTGCCAGCAGCTCAGGATACCCTTGGGATGAGCAGTTCTTC.

CDR3 region: CASSFSSNGEQYF. The CDR3 DNA reads as TGTGCCAGCAGCTTTTCCAGTAACGGCGAGCAGTACTTC. The rearrangement joins TRBV5-6 to TRBJ2-7, with no clear D. Germline CDR1 is SGHDT and CDR2 is YYEEEE. V shed 2 bases and J shed 6 bases, with 12 bases lying between them. CDR3 size: 13 residues.

V usage is TRBV11-2 and J usage is TRBJ2-7, with D unresolved. V was shortened by 1 base and J by 1 base, with 17 bases between the two germline ends. The CDR3 runs 17 residues. CDR1 is SGHAT and CDR2 is FQNNGV in the germline V gene. The CDR3: CASSLGITALPSYEQYF. CDR3 coding DNA: TGTGCCAGCAGCTTAGGAATAACGGCACTACCTTCCTACGAGCAGTACTTC.

The V call is TRBV7-8, the J call TRBJ2-7; TRBD1 agrees at 8 bases. Losses at the gene ends were 3 bases for V and 2 bases for J; bases not matched to a gene: 12. Germline lookup yields CDR1 SGHVS and CDR2 FQNEAQ. The CDR3 is 17 residues long. CDR3 amino acids: CASSLGAGGEWTYEQYF. DNA of the CDR3: TGTGCCAGCAGCTTGGGTGCAGGGGGCGAATGGACCTACGAGCAGTACTTC.

The chain links TRBV11-3 to TRBJ2-2; D is unclear. This CDR3 has 14 residues. V was shortened by 3 bases and J by 6 bases, with 11 bases between the two germline ends. In germline, CDR1 is SGHNT, CDR2 YENEEA. The CDR3 DNA reads as TGTGCCAGCAGCTTCAGTAGCTTCCCCGGGGAGCTGTTTTTT. It codes for CASSFSSFPGELFF.

Only one count was recorded for this clone. The V gene is TRBV6-5, the J gene TRBJ2-2; D is undetermined. The germline V and J ends were trimmed by 0 bases and 0 bases, with 8 bases remaining between them. Germline CDR1 MNHEY, CDR2 SVGAGI. The CDR3 totals 16 residues. CDR3 amino acids: CASSYSPQPNTGELFF. The CDR3 bases are TGTGCCAGCAGTTACTCGCCCCAACCGAACACCGGGGAGCTGTTTTTT.

V and J are TRBV6-5 and TRBJ2-7; 8 bases map to TRBD1. CDR3 size: 15 residues. V lost 0 bases to trimming and J lost 2 bases; unmatched junction nucleotides: 3. Germline V gene lookup returns CDR1 MNHEY and CDR2 SVGAGI. CDR3 sequence reads: CASSYSRQGTYEQYF. The CDR3 coding sequence is TGTGCCAGCAGTTACTCGCGACAGGGGACCTACGAGCAGTACTTC.

This sequence joins TRBV9 and TRBJ1-5; D is ambiguous. CDR1 and CDR2 (germline): SGDLS, YYNGEE. Trimming pared 0 bases from V and 7 bases from J, leaving 11 bases between. This CDR3 contains 14 residues. CDR3 DNA: TGTGCCAGCAGCGTAGACACGAGAATCCAGCCCCAGCATTTT. Translated: CASSVDTRIQPQHF.

The CDR3 DNA reads as TGTGCCAGCAGCTTCAGAGCGATGACCGGGGAGCTGTTTTTT. Translated: CASSFRAMTGELFF. The genes are TRBV13 and TRBJ2-2; no clear D. The CDR3 extends over 14 amino acids. Trimming removed 3 bases from V and 5 bases from J, with 10 bases in between. Germline CDR1 and CDR2: PRHDT and FYEKMQ (reference sequence).

This chain links TRBV6-2 or TRBV6-3 with TRBJ2-1; TRBD1 matches 9 bases. With V trimmed by 6 bases and J by 6 bases, 9 bases remained unmatched. This CDR3 has 15 amino acids. Germline CDR1 reads MNHEY; CDR2 reads SVGEGT. This chain's CDR3 is CASSPLQGAGNEQFF. In DNA form, the CDR3 reads TGTGCCAGCAGCCCCCTACAGGGGGCAGGCAATGAGCAGTTCTTC.

The chain employs TRBV4-2 and TRBJ1-2; 7 nucleotides agree with TRBD1. Germline CDR1 and CDR2: LGHNA and YNFKEQ. CDR3 length: 16 amino acids. With V trimmed by 0 bases and J by 10 bases, 14 bases remained unmatched. The CDR3 protein is CASSQDGRDSNNDYTF. The DNA of the CDR3 is TGTGCCAGCAGCCAAGATGGGCGGGACAGCAACAACGACTACACCTTC.

This clone was counted once. The chain joins TRBV12-3 or TRBV12-4 to TRBJ2-1; D call uncertain. This CDR3 is built from 12 residues. V lost 3 bases, J lost 7 bases, and 7 bases lay in between. CDR3 sequence: CASSLPENEQFF. The CDR3 DNA follows: TGTGCCAGCAGTTTGCCGGAAAATGAGCAGTTCTTC.

The rearrangement uses TRBV7-3 and TRBJ2-1; D remains ambiguous. Germline V gene data show CDR1 as SGHTA and CDR2 as FQGTGA. CDR3 length equals 11 residues. V lost 5 bases, J lost 5 bases, and 4 bases lay in between. This CDR3 is CASSNHNEQFF. CDR3 DNA sequence: TGTGCCAGCAGCAATCACAATGAGCAGTTCTTC.

V usage is TRBV18 and J usage is TRBJ2-7, with D possibly being TRBD1 (5 bases). Germline CDR1 and CDR2: KGHSH and LQKENI. Trimming took 3 bases from V and 2 from J, leaving 8 bases between them. This CDR3 has 13 residues. CDR3 DNA sequence: TGTGCCAGCTCACCGACAGCTCCCTACGAGCAGTACTTC. Translating it yields CASSPTAPYEQYF. The full variable domain, with the rest looked up from reference TRBV18 and TRBJ2-7, is NAGVMQNPRHLVRRRGQEARLRCSPMKGHSHVYWYRQLPEEGLKFMVYLQKENIIDESGMPKERFSAEFPKEGPSILRIQQVVRGDSAAYFCASSPTAPYEQYFGPGTRLTVT.

This chain uses TRBV7-2 with TRBJ2-5; D is undetermined. Germline V gene sequence: CDR1 SGHTA, CDR2 FQGNSA. The V gene lost 1 base and the J gene lost 4 bases, with 13 bases spanning the gap. CDR3 length: 15 residues. CDR3: CASSLGLEFRETQYF. CDR3 nucleotide sequence: TGTGCCAGCAGCTTAGGCCTAGAATTCCGAGAGACCCAGTACTTC.

Here the CDR3 reads CASSLALEGSAFF. The DNA for the CDR3 is TGCGCCAGCAGCTTGGCCTTAGAAGGGTCGGCTTTCTTT. The V gene is TRBV5-1, the J gene TRBJ1-1; D is unresolved. The ends were cut back, 0 bases at V and 11 bases at J, with 14 bases in the middle. CDR1 and CDR2 from the germline V gene are SGHRS and YFSETQ. The CDR3 totals 13 residues.

This chain uses TRBV3-1 (or the pseudogene TRBV3-2) with TRBJ2-4; D gene unclear. Looked up from germline, CDR1 is LGHDT and CDR2 is YNNKEL (reference sequence). The CDR3 runs to 13 residues. V lost 1 base, J lost 4 bases, and 5 bases lay in between. The CDR3 here is CASSQVGKNIQYF. CDR3 DNA sequence: TGTGCCAGCAGCCAAGTTGGGAAAAACATTCAGTACTTC.

V and J are TRBV10-2 and TRBJ1-2; possible D gene TRBD1, 5 bases. Germline CDR1 and CDR2: WSHSY and SAAADI. This CDR3 comprises 13 residues. V was shortened by 2 bases and J by 8 bases, with 12 bases between the two germline ends. CDR3 DNA sequence: TGCGCCAGCAGTGAGACAGGCTCGGGAGGCTACACCTTC. It translates to CASSETGSGGYTF.

The sample holds one count of this clone. CDR3 in amino acids: CASSLASRGEHTEAFF. CDR3 DNA: TGTGCCAGCAGCTTAGCCTCGCGCGGGGAGCACACTGAAGCTTTCTTT. The chain is built from TRBV11-3 and TRBJ1-1; D is undetermined. Per germline, CDR1 SGHNT and CDR2 YENEEA. The CDR3 totals 16 residues. The ends were cut back, 1 base at V and 3 bases at J, with 15 bases in the middle.

The chain has TRBV18 and TRBJ2-7, with no clear D. The V gene's germline CDR1 is KGHSH and CDR2 LQKENI. Deletions cut 3 bases from V and 2 bases from J, with 14 bases between. The CDR3 has 15 residues. The CDR3 nucleotides read TGTGCCAGCTCACCCCTTGGCAGGCCCACCTACGAGCAGTACTTC. Its protein product is CASSPLGRPTYEQYF.

The chain is built from TRBV30 and TRBJ2-6; TRBD1 aligns across 11 bases. The germline gives CDR1 GTSNPN, CDR2 SVGIG (reference sequence). The CDR3 has 16 residues. J lost 3 bases, V lost 2 bases, and 3 bases had no gene match. CDR3 amino acids: CAWSWTGGFGANVLTF. The CDR3 nucleotides read TGTGCCTGGAGTTGGACAGGGGGCTTTGGGGCCAACGTCCTGACTTTC.